The TCR beta chain described here comes from a study of blood T cells in healthy people across ages (dated by TCRdb to between 2015 and 2016). Background for the entire study: In model experiments, template switching captured about one uniquely barcoded TCR beta cDNA molecule for every two T cells. Using deep sequencing normalized with unique cDNA molecular identifiers, the study measured how TCR beta repertoire diversity changes with age. Donors were grouped into four age groups: young (average roughly 15 years), middle-aged (about 40), aged (about 59) and long-lived (over 80). Donors of different ages were randomly distributed across sequencing lanes to avoid experimental bias. Using the same blood draw, the study looked at two additional independent replicas of 1 million unique cDNA reads for two donors, one aged 18 to 30 and the other aged 80 or older.

The donors were some 36 Caucasian individuals from Russia, aged roughly 6 to 95 years, who were systemically healthy. Each donor gave around 9.5 milliliters of peripheral blood, collected into EDTA-treated Vacutainer tubes. PBMCs were isolated by Ficoll-Paque density-gradient centrifugation, with at least 6.5 million obtained per sample. Total RNA was extracted from PBMCs with Trizol reagent, with at least 6 micrograms obtained per sample. Naive CD45RAhigh/CD27high T cell percentages were measured by flow cytometry on a PBMC aliquot from every donor. The investigation overall reported the following: Total diversity estimates from one million sequenced T cells were considered lower bounds and underestimates. Because donor CMV infection status was unknown, age-related changes in expanded clonotypes were potentially confounded. Bulk unsorted PBMC profiling prevented conclusive comparison of naive and antigen-experienced compartments. Observed TCR beta diversity per million T cells fell roughly linearly with age, and a significant reduction was already apparent by age around 40. The long-lived group showed more naive CD4+ T cells, fewer expanded clones and increased TCR diversity than the aged group, suggesting age selection. A strong correlation was found between observed TCR beta diversity and the percentage of naive T cells measured by flow cytometry.

About this clonotype itself: Its antigen target is currently unknown. No base-level quality is on record; no much larger clone is a single base apart.

The protocol used for the library was 5' RACE. Instrument on record: Illumina HiSeq 2500. A second PCR of roughly 7 to 12 cycles was performed with a sample-barcoded 5' primer and a J-beta primer mix. A template-switch 5' adaptor carrying 12 random nucleotides introduced a unique molecular identifier onto each TCR beta cDNA molecule. Each sample yielded at least 2.5 million CDR3-containing paired-end reads. First-strand cDNA synthesis was performed from all RNA using the Mint cDNA synthesis kit, with priming by a TRBC-specific oligonucleotide. All cDNA was treated with uracil-DNA glycosylase and then went through a first 18-cycle PCR with the universal primers M1SS and BC2_uni_R. Turning to the authors' computational methods: For normalization, 1 million high-quality reads were randomly selected from each sample, with every read carrying a distinct molecular identifier. Reads with shared molecular identifiers were discarded instead of being binned into consensus sequences. MiTCR, set to a Q25 quality threshold and the strictest error-elimination algorithm, was used for CDR3 identification, clonotype clustering and error correction. A nonparametric unseen species model with Euler transformation was used to estimate a lower bound on total TCR beta diversity. TCRdb's own reprocessing of the public reads used fastp at Q25 and MiXCR and kept productive beta chains. CDR3 protein sequences are deduplicated, and each keeps its most common genes and DNA. These V and J calls originate from TCRdb's pipeline instead of the authors' own analysis. The sample includes hundreds of thousands of distinct CDR3 sequences, with about 53% observed a single time. 30% to 40% of the sample goes to the ten largest clones.

CDR1 and CDR2, per the germline V gene, are SGHDT and YYEEEE. Counted from cysteine to phenylalanine, this CDR3 has 16 amino acids. Here the CDR3 DNA is all that survives: 48 bases in frame from base 1. V has 3 bases trimmed and J has 4 bases trimmed; junction bases matching no gene number 7. Input material: blood. The chain was built from TRBV5-6 and TRBJ2-7, with 13 central nucleotides matching TRBD2. The clonotype was recovered from a man in his fifties or sixties in good health. The encoded CDR3 is CASSSTSGGAEYEQYF. The DNA reads TGTGCCAGCAGCTCAACTAGCGGGGGGGCCGAGTACGAGCAGTACTTC.